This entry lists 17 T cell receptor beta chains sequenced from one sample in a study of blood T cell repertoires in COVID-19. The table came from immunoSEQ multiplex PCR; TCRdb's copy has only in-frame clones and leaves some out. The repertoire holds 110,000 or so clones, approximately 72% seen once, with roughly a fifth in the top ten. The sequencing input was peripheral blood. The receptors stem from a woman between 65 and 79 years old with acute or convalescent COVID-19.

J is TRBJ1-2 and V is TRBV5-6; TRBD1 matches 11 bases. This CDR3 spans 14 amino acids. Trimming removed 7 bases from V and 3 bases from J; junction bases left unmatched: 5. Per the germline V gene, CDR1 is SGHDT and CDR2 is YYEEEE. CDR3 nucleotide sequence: TGTGCCAGCTGCCCGGACAGGGGGCACTATGGCTACACCTTC. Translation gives CASCPDRGHYGYTF.

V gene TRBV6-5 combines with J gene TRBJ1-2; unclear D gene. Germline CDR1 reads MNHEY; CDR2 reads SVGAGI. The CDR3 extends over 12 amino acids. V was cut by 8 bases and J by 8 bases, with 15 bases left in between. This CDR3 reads CASGLPGVGYTF. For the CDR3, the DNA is TGTGCCAGCGGTCTCCCTGGAGTCGGCTACACCTTC.

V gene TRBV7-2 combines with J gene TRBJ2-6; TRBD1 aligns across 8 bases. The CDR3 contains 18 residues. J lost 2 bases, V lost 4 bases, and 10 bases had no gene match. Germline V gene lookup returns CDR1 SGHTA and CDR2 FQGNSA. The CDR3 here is CASSWGPTGAPGANVLTF. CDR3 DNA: TGTGCCAGCAGCTGGGGGCCGACAGGGGCCCCTGGGGCCAACGTCCTGACTTTC.

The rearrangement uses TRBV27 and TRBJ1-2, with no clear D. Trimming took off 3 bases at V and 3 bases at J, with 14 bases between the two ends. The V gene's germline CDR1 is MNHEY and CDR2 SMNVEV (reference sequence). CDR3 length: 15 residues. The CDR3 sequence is CASSLGFGVHYGYTF. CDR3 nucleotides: TGTGCCAGCAGTTTGGGCTTCGGGGTGCACTATGGCTACACCTTC.

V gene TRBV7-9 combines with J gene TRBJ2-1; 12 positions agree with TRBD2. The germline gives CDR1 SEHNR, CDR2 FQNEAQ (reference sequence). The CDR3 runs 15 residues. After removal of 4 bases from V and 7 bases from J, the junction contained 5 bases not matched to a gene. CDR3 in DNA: TGTGCCAGCAGCTCGCGTGGGACTAGCGGGAATGAGCAGTTCTTC. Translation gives CASSSRGTSGNEQFF.

CDR3 bases: TGTGCCTGGTCGGCAGGGGTGACGGGAGGAAACACCATATATTTT. Translated: CAWSAGVTGGNTIYF. The chain employs TRBV30 and TRBJ1-3; TRBD1 is a possible D gene (6 bases). This CDR3 comprises 15 residues. CDR1 is GTSNPN, CDR2 SVGIG, per germline (reference sequence). V was clipped by 5 bases and J by 4 bases, with 18 bases between them.

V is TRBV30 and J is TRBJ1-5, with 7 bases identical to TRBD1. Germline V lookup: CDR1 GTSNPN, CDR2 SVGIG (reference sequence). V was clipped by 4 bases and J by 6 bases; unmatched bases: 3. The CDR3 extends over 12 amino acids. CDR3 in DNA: TGTGCCTGGACTCAGGGGGGTCAGCCCCAGCATTTT. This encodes CAWTQGGQPQHF.

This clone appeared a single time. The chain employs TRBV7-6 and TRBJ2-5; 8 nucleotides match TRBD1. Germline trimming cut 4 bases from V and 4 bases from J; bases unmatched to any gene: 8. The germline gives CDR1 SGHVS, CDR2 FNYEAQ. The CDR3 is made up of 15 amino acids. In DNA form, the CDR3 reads TGTGCCAGCAGCTCCGGGGGTACAGGGGGAGAGACCCAGTACTTC. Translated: CASSSGGTGGETQYF.

The DNA of the CDR3 is TGTGCCAGCAGCCCTCGGGACAGCTACGAGCAGTACTTC. Residues: CASSPRDSYEQYF. The V call is TRBV9, the J call TRBJ2-7, with 7 bases matching TRBD1. The CDR3 is 13 amino acids. CDR1 SGDLS and CDR2 YYNGEE come from the germline V gene. V shed 4 bases and J 3 bases; nucleotides not matched to a gene: 4. Full variable domain (rest looked up from reference TRBV9 and TRBJ2-7): DSGVTQTPKHLITATGQRVTLRCSPRSGDLSVYWYQQSLDQGLQFLIQYYNGEERAKGNILERFSAQQFPDLHSELNLSSLELGDSALYFCASSPRDSYEQYFGPGTRLTVT.

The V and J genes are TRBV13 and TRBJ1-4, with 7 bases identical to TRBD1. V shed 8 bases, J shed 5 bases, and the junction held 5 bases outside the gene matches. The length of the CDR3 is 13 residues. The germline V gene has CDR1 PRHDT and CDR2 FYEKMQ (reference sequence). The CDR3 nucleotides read TGTGCCAGCCGGGGGACAGAGAATGAAAAACTGTTTTTT. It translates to CASRGTENEKLFF.

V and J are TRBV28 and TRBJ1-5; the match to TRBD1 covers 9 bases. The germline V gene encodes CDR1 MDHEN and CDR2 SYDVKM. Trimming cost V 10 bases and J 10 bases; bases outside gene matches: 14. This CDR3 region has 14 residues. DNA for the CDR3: TGTGCCACCCCCGGGGCGGGACAGGGATCACCCCAGCATTTT. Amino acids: CATPGAGQGSPQHF.

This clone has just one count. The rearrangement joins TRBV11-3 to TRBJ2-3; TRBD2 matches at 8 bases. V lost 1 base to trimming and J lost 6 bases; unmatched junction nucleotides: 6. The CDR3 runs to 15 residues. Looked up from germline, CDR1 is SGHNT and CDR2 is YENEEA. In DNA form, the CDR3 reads TGTGCCAGCAGCTTAGCGGGGGGGCCTAAGGATACGCAGTATTTT. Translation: CASSLAGGPKDTQYF.

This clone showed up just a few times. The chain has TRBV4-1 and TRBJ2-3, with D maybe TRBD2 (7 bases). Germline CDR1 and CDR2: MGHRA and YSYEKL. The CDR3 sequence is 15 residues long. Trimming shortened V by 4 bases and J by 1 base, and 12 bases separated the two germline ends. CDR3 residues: CASSPLGGGTDTQYF. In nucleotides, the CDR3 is TGCGCCAGCAGCCCGCTAGGGGGGGGCACAGATACGCAGTATTTT.

For the CDR3, the DNA is TGTGCCAGCAGTGAATCCGGTTATAATTCACCCCTCCACTTT. The encoded protein is CASSESGYNSPLHF. This chain joins TRBV25-1 and TRBJ1-6, with D uncertain. The V gene's germline CDR1 is MGHDK and CDR2 SYGVNS. V was pared by 1 base and J by 4 bases, with 5 bases between. This CDR3 spans 14 amino acids.

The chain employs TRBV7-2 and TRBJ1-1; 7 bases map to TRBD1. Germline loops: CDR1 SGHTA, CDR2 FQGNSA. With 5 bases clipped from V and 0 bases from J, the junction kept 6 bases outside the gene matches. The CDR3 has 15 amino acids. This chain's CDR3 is CASSAPTGLNTEAFF. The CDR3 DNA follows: TGTGCCAGCAGCGCCCCGACAGGGCTGAACACTGAAGCTTTCTTT.

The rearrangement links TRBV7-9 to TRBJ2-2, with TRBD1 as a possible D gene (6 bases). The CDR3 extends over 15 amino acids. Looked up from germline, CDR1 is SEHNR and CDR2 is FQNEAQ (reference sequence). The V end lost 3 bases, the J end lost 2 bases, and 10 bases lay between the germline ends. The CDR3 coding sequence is TGTGCCAGCAGCTTCCGGGACAACAACACCGGGGAGCTGTTTTTT. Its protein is CASSFRDNNTGELFF.

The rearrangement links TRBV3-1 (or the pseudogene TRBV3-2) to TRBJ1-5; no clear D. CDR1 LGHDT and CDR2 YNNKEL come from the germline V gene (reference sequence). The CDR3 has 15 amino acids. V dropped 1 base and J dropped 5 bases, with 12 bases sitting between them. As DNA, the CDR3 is TGTGCCAGCAGCCAAGGTCCCAGGCCCGATCAGCCCCAGCATTTT. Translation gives CASSQGPRPDQPQHF.